Many counts were recorded for the clone carrying this T cell receptor beta chain. Its cognate antigen is unknown. This record belongs to a study of T-cell reconstitution after alpha-beta-depleted transplantation in children. TCRbeta library construction was performed incorporating unique molecular identifiers. TCRdb re-derived calls from the PCR reads in MiXCR, one entry per CDR3 protein. The table has 550,000 to 800,000 distinct CDR3 sequences, around 14% seen once. The germline CDR1 and CDR2 sequences are SGHRS and YFSETQ. This CDR3 has 13 amino acids. The germline V and J ends were trimmed by 2 bases and 6 bases, with 8 bases remaining between them. Study observations and caveats: One year after transplant, T-cell counts and diversity came mostly from newly produced T cells. Roughly two months post-transplant, alpha-beta T cells reportedly originated from several hundred graft clones that had expanded. There were some patients whose high TCRbeta diversity at day 60 came from surviving recipient T cells and thymic progenitors.

This TCR was sampled from a girl aged 2 to 10 with congenital amegakaryocytic thrombocytopenia, due to receive a stem cell transplant. The chain links TRBV5-1 to TRBJ2-2; D remains unclear. The source material was PBMCs, sampled before TCRalphabeta/CD19-depleted stem cell transplant. CDR3 sequence reads: CASSLDSAGELFF. CDR3 DNA sequence: TGCGCCAGCAGCTTAGATTCGGCCGGGGAGCTGTTTTTT.